One sample yielded the 16 T cell receptor beta chains listed below, sequenced in a study of T cell repertoires in cytomegalovirus infection. TCRdb reprocessed the reads with MiXCR, giving one entry per CDR3 protein. The sample shows roughly 600,000 distinct CDR3 sequences, roughly 24% of them seen only once. The source material was CD8+ T cells from PBMCs. The receptors were sampled from a human donor in good health (CMV status not recorded). Some clones in this sample may be carry-over from other donors' samples.

This clonotype appeared a few times. This chain uses TRBV6-2 or TRBV6-3 with TRBJ2-7, with D possibly being TRBD1 (5 bases). Trimming removed 2 bases from V and 6 bases from J, with 8 bases in between. The CDR3 covers 12 residues. Germline CDR1 is MNHEY and CDR2 is SVGEGT. The CDR3 DNA reads as TGTGCCAGCAGTTACAAGGGGCGCGAGCAGTACGTC. This sequence encodes CASSYKGREQYV.

CDR3 in amino acids: CASSLELAAAQYF. The DNA of the CDR3 is TGTGCCAGCAGCTTGGAACTGGCCGCGGCCCAGTACTTC. This chain connects TRBV5-5 to TRBJ2-5; no clear D gene. V was cut by 0 bases and J by 9 bases, with 12 bases left in between. The germline gives CDR1 SGHKS, CDR2 YYEKEE (reference sequence). The CDR3 extends over 13 amino acids.

In this sample, this clonotype turned up a few times. The genes are TRBV20-1 and TRBJ1-4, with D possibly matching TRBD1 (6 bases). V lost 5 bases and J lost 2, with 9 bases in between. The length of the CDR3 is 13 residues. Germline CDR1 reads DFQATT; CDR2 reads SNEGSKA (reference sequence). The DNA of the CDR3 is TGCAGTGCTCCGGACAGCACTAATGAAAAACTGTTTTTT. The encoded protein is CSAPDSTNEKLFF.

This clonotype was observed once. The chain uses TRBV4-1 and TRBJ1-4; D gene unclear. V was clipped by 0 bases and J by 4 bases, with 9 bases between them. This CDR3 has 15 amino acids. The V gene's germline CDR1 is MGHRA and CDR2 YSYEKL. The CDR3 reads CASSQERVGNEKLFF. CDR3 in DNA: TGCGCCAGCAGCCAAGAGAGGGTGGGTAATGAAAAACTGTTTTTT.

The chain joins TRBV27 to TRBJ2-7; 8 nucleotides match TRBD2. V lost 4 bases, J lost 1 base, and 6 bases stayed unmatched. CDR1 is MNHEY and CDR2 is SMNVEV in the germline V gene (reference sequence). The CDR3 loop spans 15 amino acids. The CDR3 sequence is CASSYSVAGSYEQYF. Here the CDR3 DNA reads TGTGCCAGCAGTTACTCAGTAGCGGGGTCCTACGAGCAGTACTTC.

This rearrangement joins TRBV15 to TRBJ1-1, with 7 positions matching TRBD1. Losses at the gene ends were 5 bases for V and 1 base for J; bases not matched to a gene: 7. Germline CDR1 and CDR2: LNHNV and YYDKDF (reference sequence). This CDR3 spans 15 amino acids. Here the CDR3 DNA reads TGTGCCACCAGCCTACTGACAGGGTGGAACACTGAAGCTTTCTTT. Translated, it gives CATSLLTGWNTEAFF.

The chain combines TRBV12-5 with TRBJ1-1, with D unresolved. V was trimmed by 0 bases and J by 0 bases, leaving 14 bases between them. Germline CDR1 LGHNT, CDR2 FRNRAP. This CDR3 is built from 17 residues. The chain's CDR3 is CASGLVLAGRMNTEAFF. The CDR3, as DNA: TGTGCTAGTGGTTTGGTCTTAGCTGGACGGATGAACACTGAAGCTTTCTTT.

Of note for this clonotype: This may come from a read error, since a much larger clone is one base off. This chain links TRBV7-2 with TRBJ2-5; 9 nucleotides agree with TRBD2. Per germline, CDR1 SGHTA and CDR2 FQGNSA. The CDR3 runs 13 residues. CDR3 amino acids: CVSTALAGETQYF. Written as DNA, the CDR3 is TGTGTCAGCACCGCTCTAGCGGGGGAGACCCAGTACTTC.

The table lists this clonotype with many counts. The chain couples TRBV12-5 to TRBJ2-2; a weak D match, TRBD2 (6 bases). This CDR3 has 17 amino acids. Germline loops: CDR1 LGHNT, CDR2 FRNRAP. V lost 3 bases, J lost 3 bases, and 17 bases lay in between. The CDR3 sequence: CASGFALEGSYTGELFF. The CDR3 nucleotides read TGTGCTAGTGGTTTCGCCTTGGAGGGGAGTTACACCGGGGAGCTGTTTTTT.

In its sample, this clonotype was seen a few times. One junction end disagrees with the germline gene, perhaps due to a read error. V usage is TRBV7-6 and J usage is TRBJ2-1; 10 nucleotides align to TRBD2. The germline CDR1 and CDR2 sequences are SGHVS and FNYEAQ. The CDR3 sequence is 17 residues long. The CDR3: CVSSGRDQRGSYNEQFF. CDR3 bases: TGTGTCAGCAGCGGGAGGGACCAAAGAGGGTCCTACAATGAGCAGTTCTTC.

This clonotype turned up a few times. The J gene is TRBJ2-5, the V gene TRBV7-8; D not resolved. The CDR3 totals 15 residues. V was shortened by 3 bases and J by 2 bases, with 13 bases between the two germline ends. CDR1 SGHVS and CDR2 FQNEAQ come from the germline V gene. The CDR3 loop is CASSLAPVGQETQYF. CDR3 DNA sequence: TGTGCCAGCAGCTTGGCCCCCGTTGGGCAAGAGACCCAGTACTTC.

In its sample, this clonotype was seen many times. The chain couples TRBV2 to TRBJ2-3, with 8 bases aligning to TRBD1. The germline CDR1 and CDR2 sequences are SNHLY and FYNNEI. This CDR3 has 12 amino acids. Losses at the gene ends were 6 bases for V and 5 bases for J; bases not matched to a gene: 1. The CDR3 loop reads CASRGQVDTQYF. For the CDR3, the DNA is TGTGCCAGCAGGGGACAGGTAGATACGCAGTATTTT.

This clonotype was counted at least ten times. The chain couples TRBV7-8 to TRBJ2-1; D remains unclear. The CDR3 length is 14 residues. The V gene lost 3 bases and the J gene lost 0 bases, with 6 bases spanning the gap. Germline CDR1 and CDR2: SGHVS and FQNEAQ. The DNA of the CDR3 is TGTGCCAGCAGCTTCCAGAGCTCCTACAATGAGCAGTTCTTC. Translation gives CASSFQSSYNEQFF. The full variable domain, with the rest looked up from reference TRBV7-8 and TRBJ2-1, is GAGVSQSPRYKVAKRGQDVALRCDPISGHVSLFWYQQALGQGPEFLTYFQNEAQLDKSGLPSDRFFAERPEGSVSTLKIQRTQQEDSAVYLCASSFQSSYNEQFFGPGTRLTVL.

The rearrangement uses TRBV12-3 or TRBV12-4 and TRBJ2-5; 11 positions match TRBD1. The CDR3 consists of 16 residues. Trimming removed 6 bases from V and 5 bases from J; junction bases left unmatched: 11. The DNA for the CDR3 is TGTGCCAGCAGATCTTTGGGACAGGGGGTGGGGGAGACCCAGTACTTC. This gives the protein CASRSLGQGVGETQYF.

This clonotype was found once. The chain couples TRBV5-5 to TRBJ2-1, with a possible D match to TRBD2 (6 bases). Germline CDR1 reads SGHKS; CDR2 reads YYEKEE (reference sequence). Trimming cost V 4 bases and J 0 bases, with 14 bases left between them. The CDR3 totals 16 residues. CDR3 nucleotides: TGTGCCAGCAGCCCCAGCGGGTCGAGCTCCTACAATGAGCAGTTCTTC. It translates to CASSPSGSSSYNEQFF.

The chain is built from TRBV7-9 and TRBJ2-7; the D is unclear. The CDR3 is 13 amino acids. CDR1 is SEHNR, CDR2 FQNEAQ, per germline (reference sequence). V was pared by 4 bases and J by 3 bases, with 10 bases between. DNA for the CDR3: TGTGCCAGCAGCTCTCCCCCCCACTACGAGCAGTACTTC. Its translation is CASSSPPHYEQYF.